This T cell receptor beta chain came from a study of OX40 agonist ivuxolimab in advanced cancers. Study in general: Earlier treatment with anti-PD-1, anti-PD-L1 or anti-CTLA-4 was permitted, and under 50% had received some.

The method was immunoSEQ multiplex PCR; TCRdb's version includes in-frame clones alone and lacks a portion of them. The data contain over 40,000 clones, 80% to 85% of them seen just once; the ten biggest clones take up just over 3%. The ends lost 3 bases at V and 7 bases at J; junction bases unmatched: 3. The CDR3 extends over 13 amino acids. Germline-derived CDR1 and CDR2 are KGHSH and LQKENI. This TCR was recovered from an adult with an advanced solid tumor such as melanoma, head and neck, liver or kidney cancer. The V gene is TRBV18, the J gene TRBJ1-1; TRBD1 matches at 9 bases. Sequencing was performed on CD4+ or CD8+ T cells sorted from blood, taken in a trial of the OX40 agonist ivuxolimab. Written as DNA, the CDR3 is TGTGCCAGCTCACCGCCGGGACAGGGTGAAGCTTTCTTT. This gives the protein CASSPPGQGEAFF.